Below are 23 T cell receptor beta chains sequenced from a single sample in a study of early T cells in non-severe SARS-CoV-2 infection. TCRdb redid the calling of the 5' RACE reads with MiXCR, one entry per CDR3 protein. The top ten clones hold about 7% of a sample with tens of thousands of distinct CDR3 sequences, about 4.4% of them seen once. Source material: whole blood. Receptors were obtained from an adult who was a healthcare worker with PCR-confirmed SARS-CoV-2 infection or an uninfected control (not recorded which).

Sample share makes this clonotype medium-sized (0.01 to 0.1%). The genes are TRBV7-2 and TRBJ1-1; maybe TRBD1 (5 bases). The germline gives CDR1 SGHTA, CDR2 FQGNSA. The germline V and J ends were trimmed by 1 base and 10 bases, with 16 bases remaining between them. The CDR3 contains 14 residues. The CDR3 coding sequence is TGTGCCAGCAGCTTAGGGGGGTCATATAAAGCAGCTTTCTTT. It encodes CASSLGGSYKAAFF.

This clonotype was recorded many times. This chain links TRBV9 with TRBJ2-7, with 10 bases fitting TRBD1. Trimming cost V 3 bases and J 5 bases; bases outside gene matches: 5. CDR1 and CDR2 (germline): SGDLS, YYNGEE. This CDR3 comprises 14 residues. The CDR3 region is CASSDGTGVDEQYF. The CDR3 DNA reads TGTGCCAGCAGCGACGGGACAGGGGTGGACGAGCAGTACTTC. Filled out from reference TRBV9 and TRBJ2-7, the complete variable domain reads DSGVTQTPKHLITATGQRVTLRCSPRSGDLSVYWYQQSLDQGLQFLIQYYNGEERAKGNILERFSAQQFPDLHSELNLSSLELGDSALYFCASSDGTGVDEQYFGPGTRLTVT.

The CDR3 sequence: CASSETRLAGGTDTQYF. The CDR3 DNA reads as TGTGCCAGCAGTGAAACGAGACTAGCGGGGGGCACAGATACGCAGTATTTT. V gene TRBV25-1 combines with J gene TRBJ2-3, with 12 bases matching TRBD2. The trim removed 2 bases at V and 1 base at J, leaving 4 bases unmatched. Germline V gene sequence: CDR1 MGHDK, CDR2 SYGVNS. The CDR3 has 17 amino acids. The variable domain in full, with the rest retrieved from reference TRBV25-1 and TRBJ2-3, is EADIYQTPRYLVIGTGKKITLECSQTMGHDKMYWYQQDPGMELHLIHYSYGVNSTEKGDLSSESTVSRIRTEHFPLTLESARPSHTSQYLCASSETRLAGGTDTQYFGPGTRLTVL.

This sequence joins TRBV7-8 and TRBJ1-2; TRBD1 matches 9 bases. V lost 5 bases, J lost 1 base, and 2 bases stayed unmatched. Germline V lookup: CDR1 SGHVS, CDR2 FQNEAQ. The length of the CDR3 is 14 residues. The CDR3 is CASSKDRGNYGYTF. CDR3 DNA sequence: TGTGCCAGCAGCAAGGACAGGGGTAACTATGGCTACACCTTC.

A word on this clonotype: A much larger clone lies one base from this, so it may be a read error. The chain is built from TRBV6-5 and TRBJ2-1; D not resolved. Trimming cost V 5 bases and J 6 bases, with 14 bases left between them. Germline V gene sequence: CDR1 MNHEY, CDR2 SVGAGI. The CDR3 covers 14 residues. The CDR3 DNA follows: TGTGCCAGCAGTCCAGGTCCCTCTTCCAATGAGCAGTTCTTC. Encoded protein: CASSPGPSSNEQFF.

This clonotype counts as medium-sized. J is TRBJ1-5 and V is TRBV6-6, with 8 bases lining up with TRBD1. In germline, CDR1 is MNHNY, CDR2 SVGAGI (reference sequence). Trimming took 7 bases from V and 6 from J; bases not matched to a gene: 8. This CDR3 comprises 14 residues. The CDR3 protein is CASTPTGGVQPQHF. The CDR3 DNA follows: TGTGCCAGCACCCCTACAGGGGGGGTTCAGCCCCAGCATTTT.

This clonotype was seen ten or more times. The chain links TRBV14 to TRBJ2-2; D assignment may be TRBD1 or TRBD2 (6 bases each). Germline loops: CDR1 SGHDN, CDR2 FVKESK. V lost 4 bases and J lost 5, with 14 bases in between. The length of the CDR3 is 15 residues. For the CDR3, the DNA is TGTGCCAGCAGCCCATACACAGGGAGGACCGGGGAGCTGTTTTTT. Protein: CASSPYTGRTGELFF.

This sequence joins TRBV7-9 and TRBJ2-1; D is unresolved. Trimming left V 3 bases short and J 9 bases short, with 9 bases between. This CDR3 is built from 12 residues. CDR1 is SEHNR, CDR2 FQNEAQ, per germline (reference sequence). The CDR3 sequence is CASSLSPVEQFF. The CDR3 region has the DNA TGTGCCAGCAGCTTGTCTCCGGTTGAGCAGTTCTTC.

CDR3 amino acids: CASSLWSLANYGYTF. The CDR3 DNA is TGTGCCAGCAGCTTGTGGTCGTTAGCTAACTATGGCTACACCTTC. The chain has TRBV5-4 and TRBJ1-2; D gene unclear. CDR1 is SGHNT and CDR2 is YYREEE in the germline V gene (reference sequence). Trimming pared 1 base from V and 0 bases from J, leaving 10 bases between. The CDR3 is made up of 15 amino acids.

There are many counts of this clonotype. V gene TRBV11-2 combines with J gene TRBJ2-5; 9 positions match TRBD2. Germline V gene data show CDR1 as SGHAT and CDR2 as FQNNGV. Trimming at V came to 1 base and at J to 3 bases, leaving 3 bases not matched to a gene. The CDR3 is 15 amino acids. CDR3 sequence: CASSLGLADKETQYF. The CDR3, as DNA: TGTGCCAGCAGCTTAGGACTAGCGGATAAAGAGACCCAGTACTTC.

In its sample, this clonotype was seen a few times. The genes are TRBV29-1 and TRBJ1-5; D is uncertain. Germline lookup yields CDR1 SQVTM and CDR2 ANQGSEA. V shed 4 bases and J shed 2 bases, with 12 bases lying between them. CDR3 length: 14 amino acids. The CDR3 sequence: CSVGPGIGNQPQHF. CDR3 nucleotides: TGCAGCGTTGGCCCGGGGATAGGCAATCAGCCCCAGCATTTT.

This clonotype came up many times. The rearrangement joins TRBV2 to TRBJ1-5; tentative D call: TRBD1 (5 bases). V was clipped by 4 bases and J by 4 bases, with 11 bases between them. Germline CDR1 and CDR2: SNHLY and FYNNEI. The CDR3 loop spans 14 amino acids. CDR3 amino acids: CASSVLQANQPQHF. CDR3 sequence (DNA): TGTGCCAGCAGTGTGTTACAGGCAAATCAGCCCCAGCATTTT. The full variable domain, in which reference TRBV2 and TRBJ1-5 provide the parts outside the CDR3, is EPEVTQTPSHQVTQMGQEVILRCVPISNHLYFYWYRQILGQKVEFLVSFYNNEISEKSEIFDDQFSVERPDGSNFTLKIRSTKLEDSAMYFCASSVLQANQPQHFGDGTRLSIL.

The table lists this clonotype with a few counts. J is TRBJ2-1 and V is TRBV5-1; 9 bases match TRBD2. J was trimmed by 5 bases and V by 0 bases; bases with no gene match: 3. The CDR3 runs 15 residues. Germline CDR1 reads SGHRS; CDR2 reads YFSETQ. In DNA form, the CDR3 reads TGCGCCAGCAGCTTGGTGGCGGGAGGGAACAATGAGCAGTTCTTC. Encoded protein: CASSLVAGGNNEQFF.

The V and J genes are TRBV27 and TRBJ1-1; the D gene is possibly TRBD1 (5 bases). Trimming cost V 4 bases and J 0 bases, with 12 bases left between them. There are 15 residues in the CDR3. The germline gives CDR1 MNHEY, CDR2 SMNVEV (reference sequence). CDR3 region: CASSSVGRLNTEAFF. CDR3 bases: TGTGCCAGCAGTTCCGTGGGACGGTTGAACACTGAAGCTTTCTTT.

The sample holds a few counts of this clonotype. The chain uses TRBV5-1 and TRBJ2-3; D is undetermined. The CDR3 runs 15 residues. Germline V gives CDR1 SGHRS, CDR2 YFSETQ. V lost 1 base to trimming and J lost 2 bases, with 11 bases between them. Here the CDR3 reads CASSLPVKDTDTQYF. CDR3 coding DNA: TGCGCCAGCAGCTTGCCGGTGAAAGACACAGATACGCAGTATTTT.

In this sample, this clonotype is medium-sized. The CDR3 coding sequence is TGTGCCAGCAGTTACTCGCCATGGTCAGGGCAGTTCTTC. As protein: CASSYSPWSGQFF. This chain links TRBV6-5 with TRBJ2-1, with D hard to call. Germline CDR1 and CDR2: MNHEY and SVGAGI. V was clipped by 0 bases and J by 12 bases, with 12 bases between them. This CDR3 has 13 residues.

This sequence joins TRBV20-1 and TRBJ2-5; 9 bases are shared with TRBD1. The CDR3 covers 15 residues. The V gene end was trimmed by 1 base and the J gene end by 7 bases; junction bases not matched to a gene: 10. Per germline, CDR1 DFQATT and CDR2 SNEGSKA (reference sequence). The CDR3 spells CSARVWTGADGTQYF. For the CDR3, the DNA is TGCAGTGCTAGAGTGTGGACAGGGGCTGATGGGACCCAGTACTTC.

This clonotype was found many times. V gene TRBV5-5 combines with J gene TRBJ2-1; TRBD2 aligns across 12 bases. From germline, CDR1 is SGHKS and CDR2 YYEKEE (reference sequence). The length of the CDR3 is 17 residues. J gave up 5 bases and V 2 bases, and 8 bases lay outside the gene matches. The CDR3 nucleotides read TGTGCCAGCAGCTTCGTAAGGACTAGCGGGGAGCACAATGAGCAGTTCTTC. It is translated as CASSFVRTSGEHNEQFF.

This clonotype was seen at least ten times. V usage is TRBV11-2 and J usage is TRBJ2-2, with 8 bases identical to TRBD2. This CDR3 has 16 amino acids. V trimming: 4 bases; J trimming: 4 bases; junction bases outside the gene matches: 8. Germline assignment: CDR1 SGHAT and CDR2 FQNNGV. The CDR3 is CASSSQTSVGTGELFF. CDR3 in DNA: TGTGCCAGCAGCTCCCAGACTAGCGTAGGCACCGGGGAGCTGTTTTTT.

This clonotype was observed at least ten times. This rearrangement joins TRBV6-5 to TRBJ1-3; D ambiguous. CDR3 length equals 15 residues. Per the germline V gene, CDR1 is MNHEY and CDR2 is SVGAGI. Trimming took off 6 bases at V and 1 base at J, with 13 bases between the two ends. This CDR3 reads CASRPSFGSGNTIYF. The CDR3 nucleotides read TGTGCCAGCAGGCCCTCTTTTGGGTCTGGAAACACCATATATTTT.

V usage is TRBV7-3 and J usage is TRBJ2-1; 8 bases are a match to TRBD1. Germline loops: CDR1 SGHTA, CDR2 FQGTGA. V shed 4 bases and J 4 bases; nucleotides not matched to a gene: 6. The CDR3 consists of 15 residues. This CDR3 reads CASSSQGAKYNEQFF. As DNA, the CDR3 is TGTGCCAGCAGCTCCCAGGGGGCTAAGTACAATGAGCAGTTCTTC.

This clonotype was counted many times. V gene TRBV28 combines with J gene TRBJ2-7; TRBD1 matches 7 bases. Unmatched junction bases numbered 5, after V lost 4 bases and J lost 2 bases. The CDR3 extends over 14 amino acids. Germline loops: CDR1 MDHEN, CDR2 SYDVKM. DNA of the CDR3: TGTGCCAGCAGTTGGGACAGAGGGCCCTACGAGCAGTACTTC. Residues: CASSWDRGPYEQYF.

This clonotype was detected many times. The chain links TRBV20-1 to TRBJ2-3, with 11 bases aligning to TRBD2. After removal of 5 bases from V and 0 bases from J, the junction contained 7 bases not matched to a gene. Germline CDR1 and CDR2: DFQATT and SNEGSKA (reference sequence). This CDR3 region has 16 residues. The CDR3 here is CSAGAGLAESTDTQYF. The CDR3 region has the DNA TGCAGTGCTGGGGCGGGACTAGCGGAAAGCACAGATACGCAGTATTTT.